This TCR beta chain stems from a study of cytomegalovirus exposure and HLA in healthy donors. As for the study in general: Of the donors genotyped, several hundred in all, less than 90% fell in the Caucasian-associated ancestry cluster.

Both 60 Vbeta primers and 13 Jbeta primers went into the PCR. Using immunoSEQ multiplex PCR, the repertoire was profiled, and TCRdb retains in-frame clones only, with some absent. The data contain about 160,000 clones, approximately 80% of them seen just once; the ten biggest clones take up roughly 10%. Germline-derived CDR1 and CDR2 are GTSNPN and SVGIG (reference sequence). The CDR3 length is 13 residues. The ends were cut back, 4 bases at V and 6 bases at J, with 15 bases in the middle. Remarks on this clone: Its antigen is as yet unknown.

Study-wide findings and caveats: Clonal expansion was found to be greater in HLA-associated TCR beta chains than in equally common others in a later analysis.

The sequenced sample was PBMCs. The chain employs TRBV30 and TRBJ1-2, with D possibly being TRBD1 (5 bases). This receptor was obtained from a man younger than 35 in good health and CMV-seropositive. CDR3 in DNA: TGTGCCTGGACCAACACTCGGGGGAATGGCTACACCTTC. Translating gives CAWTNTRGNGYTF.